This passage covers 20 T cell receptor beta chains from one sample sequenced in a study of blood T cell repertoires in COVID-19. Assay used: immunoSEQ multiplex PCR; TCRdb lists only in-frame clones, some missing. This table has fewer than 350,000 clones, approximately 89% appearing once. The sample comprised peripheral blood. The receptors were sampled from a woman aged 30 to 39 with COVID-19, enrolled during active disease.

The chain is built from TRBV11-3 and TRBJ1-1, with D perhaps TRBD1 (5 bases). V lost 2 bases, J lost 9 bases, and 13 bases lay in between. Germline V CDR1 and CDR2: SGHNT, YENEEA. The CDR3 covers 13 residues. As DNA, the CDR3 is TGTGCCAGCAGCTTATCCAGGCGGACAAAAGCTTTCTTT. Protein product: CASSLSRRTKAFF.

This chain links TRBV7-9 with TRBJ2-5, with 7 bases lining up with TRBD2. Trimming removed 9 bases from V and 5 bases from J; junction bases left unmatched: 3. The CDR3 extends over 11 amino acids. Germline V gene sequence: CDR1 SEHNR, CDR2 FQNEAQ (reference sequence). The CDR3: CASGGEETQYF. CDR3 sequence (DNA): TGTGCCAGTGGGGGGGAGGAGACCCAGTACTTC.

The chain uses TRBV5-1 and TRBJ2-2; tentatively, D is TRBD2 (6 bases). Trimming took off 5 bases at V and 5 bases at J, with 19 bases between the two ends. The germline V gene has CDR1 SGHRS and CDR2 YFSETQ. The CDR3 is 16 residues long. The CDR3 protein is CASSKTLRGRTGELFF. CDR3 bases: TGCGCCAGCAGTAAAACTCTGCGGGGAAGGACCGGGGAGCTGTTTTTT.

V is TRBV4-3 and J is TRBJ1-4; D unresolved. This CDR3 has 14 residues. Per germline, CDR1 LGHNA and CDR2 YSLEER. V was shortened by 1 base and J by 9 bases, with 12 bases between the two germline ends. CDR3 in amino acids: CASSQVLGDKKLFF. The CDR3 DNA sequence: TGCGCCAGCAGCCAAGTTTTGGGCGACAAAAAACTGTTTTTT.

This rearrangement joins TRBV5-6 to TRBJ2-1; maybe TRBD2 (6 bases). The CDR3 extends over 15 amino acids. The V gene lost 3 bases and the J gene lost 0 bases, with 10 bases spanning the gap. The germline V gene has CDR1 SGHDT and CDR2 YYEEEE. CDR3: CASSSGVSSYNEQFF. As DNA, the CDR3 is TGTGCCAGCAGCTCGGGGGTTAGCTCCTACAATGAGCAGTTCTTC.

V usage is TRBV6-5 and J usage is TRBJ2-1, with 9 bases lining up with TRBD2. The germline CDR1 and CDR2 sequences are MNHEY and SVGAGI. CDR3 length equals 15 residues. J gave up 2 bases and V 6 bases, and 5 bases lay outside the gene matches. This CDR3 is CASRASGGPYNEQFF. CDR3 coding DNA: TGTGCCAGCAGAGCCAGCGGGGGGCCCTACAATGAGCAGTTCTTC.

The chain combines TRBV6-6 with TRBJ1-6; D might be TRBD1 (6 bases). The length of the CDR3 is 15 residues. The germline V gene has CDR1 MNHNY and CDR2 SVGAGI (reference sequence). V was trimmed by 2 bases and J by 7 bases, leaving 12 bases between them. The CDR3: CASSYAGTQNSPLHF. Here the CDR3 DNA reads TGTGCCAGCAGTTACGCCGGGACACAGAATTCACCCCTCCACTTT.

Remarks on this clone: A read error may produce the germline difference seen at one junction end. The chain recombines TRBV4-2 with TRBJ2-7; TRBD1 aligns across 7 bases. The CDR3 spans 13 residues. Germline V lookup: CDR1 LGHNA, CDR2 YNFKEQ. CDR3 loop: CASSHDRQGPLRF. DNA of the CDR3: TGTGCCAGCAGCCACGACCGACAGGGCCCCCTCCGCTTC.

The chain uses TRBV25-1 and TRBJ1-1; 7 bases align to TRBD1. CDR1 and CDR2 from the germline V gene are MGHDK and SYGVNS. The CDR3 runs to 13 residues. V was pared by 1 base and J by 7 bases, with 3 bases of the junction left unmatched. This CDR3 is CASSEFTGVEAFF. CDR3 coding DNA: TGTGCCAGCAGTGAATTCACAGGGGTTGAAGCTTTCTTT.

This clone appeared a few times. The chain is built from TRBV19 and TRBJ1-1; unclear D gene. Looked up from germline, CDR1 is LNHDA and CDR2 is SQIVND (reference sequence). V was cut by 6 bases and J by 6 bases, with 8 bases left in between. The CDR3 sequence is 11 residues long. CDR3: CASRRLAEAFF. The CDR3 bases are TGTGCCAGTAGGAGACTGGCTGAAGCTTTCTTT.

This clone has more than one count but fewer than ten. At the DNA level, this CDR3 is encoded by other sequences in the same sample as well. The chain combines TRBV2 with TRBJ1-5; D is ambiguous. The CDR3 is made up of 13 amino acids. The V gene's germline CDR1 is SNHLY and CDR2 FYNNEI. V was shortened by 6 bases and J by 0 bases, with 6 bases between the two germline ends. DNA of the CDR3: TGTGCCAGCAGACAAAATAGCAATCAGCCCCAGCATTTT. As protein: CASRQNSNQPQHF. The variable domain in full, completed from reference TRBV2 and TRBJ1-5, reads EPEVTQTPSHQVTQMGQEVILRCVPISNHLYFYWYRQILGQKVEFLVSFYNNEISEKSEIFDDQFSVERPDGSNFTLKIRSTKLEDSAMYFCASRQNSNQPQHFGDGTRLSIL.

The chain uses TRBV28 and TRBJ2-3; 11 bases agree with TRBD2. Trimming took 7 bases from V and 6 from J; bases not matched to a gene: 9. This CDR3 region has 15 residues. CDR1 is MDHEN, CDR2 SYDVKM, per germline. Here the CDR3 reads CASTYTSGGRDTQYF. CDR3 in DNA: TGTGCCAGCACCTATACTAGCGGGGGTAGGGATACGCAGTATTTT.

This chain joins TRBV29-1 and TRBJ2-5; TRBD1 might be the D (6 bases). V was clipped by 7 bases and J by 5 bases, with 17 bases between them. The CDR3 spans 13 residues. Germline CDR1 reads SQVTM; CDR2 reads ANQGSEA. The CDR3 DNA reads as TGCAGCGGGAGAACAGGGTCCGGGGAGACCCAGTACTTC. It encodes CSGRTGSGETQYF.

CDR3 sequence (DNA): TGCGCCAGCAGCCAAGAGTTGATTAGTGGCGAGCAGTACTTC. Protein: CASSQELISGEQYF. This chain uses TRBV4-3 with TRBJ2-7; D is uncertain. The CDR3 totals 14 residues. Germline V gives CDR1 LGHNA, CDR2 YSLEER. Trimming took 0 bases from V and 6 from J, leaving 12 bases between them.

This clone was seen a few times. This chain links TRBV3-1 (or the pseudogene TRBV3-2) with TRBJ2-1; maybe TRBD2 (6 bases). Germline values: CDR1 LGHDT, CDR2 YNNKEL (reference sequence). V shed 3 bases and J shed 4 bases, with 19 bases lying between them. The CDR3 length is 17 residues. The CDR3 region is CASSQSGGSAKYNEQFF. The DNA of the CDR3 is TGTGCCAGCAGCCAGAGCGGAGGGTCGGCAAAATACAATGAGCAGTTCTTC.

This clone was seen more than once but under ten times. The V and J genes are TRBV15 and TRBJ2-7; 9 bases match TRBD2. The V gene's germline CDR1 is LNHNV and CDR2 YYDKDF (reference sequence). Unmatched junction bases numbered 7, after V lost 0 bases and J lost 1 base. The CDR3 consists of 17 residues. The CDR3 protein is CATSRELLLAGSYEQYV. CDR3 coding DNA: TGTGCCACCAGCAGAGAACTGTTGCTAGCGGGGTCCTACGAGCAGTACGTC.

This clone has only one observation. Other DNA sequences in this specimen translate into the identical CDR3. This chain links TRBV2 with TRBJ1-2; TRBD1 is a possible D gene (5 bases). The CDR3 is 12 amino acids. CDR1 is SNHLY and CDR2 is FYNNEI in the germline V gene. Trimming stripped 6 bases from V and 1 base from J, with 6 bases between. The CDR3 nucleotides are TGTGCCAGCAGGACAGATAACTATGGCTACACCTTC. The encoded protein is CASRTDNYGYTF.

The CDR3 DNA reads as TGTGCCAGTAGTCTCGCTCTTGGGGGGTTCTCTGGAAACACCATATATTTT. Amino acid sequence: CASSLALGGFSGNTIYF. The gene calls are TRBV19 and TRBJ1-3; D perhaps matches TRBD1 (5 bases). The germline CDR1 and CDR2 sequences are LNHDA and SQIVND (reference sequence). This CDR3 contains 17 residues. The V end was cut by 5 bases, the J end by 0 bases, with 17 bases between.

The chain links TRBV24-1 to TRBJ1-1; TRBD1 matches at 10 bases. V shed 7 bases and J 8 bases; nucleotides not matched to a gene: 6. The CDR3 loop spans 13 amino acids. Per the germline V gene, CDR1 is KGHDR and CDR2 is SFDVKD. The CDR3 here is CATRGTGELEAFF. The CDR3 nucleotides are TGTGCCACCAGAGGGACAGGGGAACTAGAAGCTTTCTTT.

The V gene is TRBV25-1, the J gene TRBJ1-3, with D hard to call. This CDR3 is built from 16 residues. Germline CDR1 is MGHDK and CDR2 is SYGVNS. V shed 1 base and J shed 0 bases, with 10 bases lying between them. The CDR3 DNA sequence: TGTGCCAGCAGTGAATTCGGTCTGATCTCTGGAAACACCATATATTTT. This sequence encodes CASSEFGLISGNTIYF.